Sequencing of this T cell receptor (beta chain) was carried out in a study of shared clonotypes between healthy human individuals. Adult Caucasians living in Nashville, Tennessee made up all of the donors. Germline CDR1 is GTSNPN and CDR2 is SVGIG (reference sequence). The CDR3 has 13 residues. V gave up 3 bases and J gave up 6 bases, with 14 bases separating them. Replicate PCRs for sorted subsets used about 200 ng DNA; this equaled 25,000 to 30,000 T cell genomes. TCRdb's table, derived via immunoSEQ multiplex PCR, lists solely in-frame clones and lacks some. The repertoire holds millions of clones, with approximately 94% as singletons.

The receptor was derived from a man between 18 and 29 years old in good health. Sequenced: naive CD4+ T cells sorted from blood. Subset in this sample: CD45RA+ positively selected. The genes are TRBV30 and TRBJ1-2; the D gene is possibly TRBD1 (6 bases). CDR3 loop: CAWRGGEFDGYTF. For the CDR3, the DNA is TGTGCCTGGAGAGGGGGGGAATTCGATGGCTACACCTTC.